This entry lists 30 T cell receptor beta chains sequenced from one sample in a study of blood T cell repertoires in COVID-19. Data came from immunoSEQ multiplex PCR; TCRdb stores just in-frame clones and leaves some out. In the table there are roughly 41,000 clones, over 80% of which are singletons. What was sequenced was peripheral blood. These receptors were obtained from a woman of 80 years or more with acute or convalescent COVID-19.

The chain links TRBV7-2 to TRBJ1-6; D is perhaps TRBD1 (6 bases). V shed 1 base and J shed 7 bases, with 8 bases lying between them. The CDR3 covers 14 residues. Germline CDR1 is SGHTA and CDR2 is FQGNSA. The CDR3 is CASSLDRANSPLHF. For the CDR3, the DNA is TGTGCCAGCAGCTTAGACAGGGCGAATTCACCCCTCCACTTT.

This sequence joins TRBV19 and TRBJ1-5, with 10 bases identical to TRBD1. Germline CDR1 LNHDA, CDR2 SQIVND (reference sequence). This CDR3 comprises 15 residues. With 5 bases clipped from V and 5 bases from J, the junction kept 6 bases outside the gene matches. The CDR3 DNA reads TGTGCCAGTAGTCCGGGGACAGGGGCCTATCAGCCCCAGCATTTT. Its protein product is CASSPGTGAYQPQHF. Full variable domain (remainder filled in from reference TRBV19 and TRBJ1-5): DGGITQSPKYLFRKEGQNVTLSCEQNLNHDAMYWYRQDPGQGLRLIYYSQIVNDFQKGDIAEGYSVSREKKESFPLTVTSAQKNPTAFYLCASSPGTGAYQPQHFGDGTRLSIL.

V usage is TRBV6-2 or TRBV6-3 and J usage is TRBJ1-5, with D maybe TRBD1 (6 bases). CDR3 length equals 14 residues. V was trimmed by 2 bases and J by 7 bases, leaving 12 bases between them. Per the germline V gene, CDR1 is MNHEY and CDR2 is SVGEGT. The CDR3 nucleotides are TGTGCCAGCAGTTACGGGGGGGCGAGGCAGCCCCAGCATTTT. Its translation: CASSYGGARQPQHF.

The chain links TRBV7-6 to TRBJ2-2; TRBD2 matches at 11 bases. J lost 5 bases, V lost 7 bases, and 9 bases had no gene match. The germline V gene has CDR1 SGHVS and CDR2 FNYEAQ. CDR3 length: 16 amino acids. The CDR3 loop is CASTPTSGGGTGELFF. DNA of the CDR3: TGTGCCAGCACCCCAACTAGCGGGGGAGGGACCGGGGAGCTGTTTTTT.

The genes are TRBV20-1 and TRBJ1-1, with D perhaps matching TRBD1 (6 bases). Trimming removed 4 bases from V and 8 bases from J, with 11 bases in between. Germline CDR1 and CDR2: DFQATT and SNEGSKA (reference sequence). The CDR3 runs 11 residues. The chain's CDR3 is CSAITGTEAFF. DNA of the CDR3: TGCAGTGCTATTACCGGGACAGAAGCTTTCTTT.

As concerns this clone: The same CDR3 arises from other DNA sequences in this sample as well. The V call is TRBV7-3, the J call TRBJ1-1, with unresolved D. CDR3 length equals 13 residues. Germline V gives CDR1 SGHTA, CDR2 FQGTGA. V was cut by 5 bases and J by 2 bases, with 9 bases left in between. In nucleotides, the CDR3 is TGTGCCAGCAGCCTCGGAGCTAACACTGAAGCTTTCTTT. Encoded protein: CASSLGANTEAFF.

V and J are TRBV21-1 and TRBJ2-7; TRBD2, the D gene given by the table, was not confirmed from the DNA. TRBV21-1 is assigned pseudogene status. This CDR3 is 12 amino acids long. CDR3 amino acids: CALGGNTYEQYF. As DNA, the CDR3 is TGTGCGCTGGGGGGGAACACCTACGAGCAGTACTTC.

The gene calls are TRBV11-2 and TRBJ1-1, with a possible D match to TRBD1 (5 bases). The germline V gene has CDR1 SGHAT and CDR2 FQNNGV. The CDR3 is 13 amino acids. The ends were cut back, 9 bases at V and 4 bases at J, with 15 bases in the middle. This chain's CDR3 is CASKGLSGTEAFF. Here the CDR3 DNA reads TGTGCCAGTAAGGGACTGTCGGGCACTGAAGCTTTCTTT. Full variable domain (missing parts from reference TRBV11-2 and TRBJ1-1): EAGVAQSPRYKIIEKRQSVAFWCNPISGHATLYWYQQILGQGPKLLIQFQNNGVVDDSQLPKDRFSAERLKGVDSTLKIQPAKLEDSAVYLCASKGLSGTEAFFGQGTRLTVV.

In its sample, this clone was seen once. The chain employs TRBV7-9 and TRBJ2-5; 10 bases are a match to TRBD1. Germline CDR1 is SEHNR and CDR2 is FQNEAQ (reference sequence). The CDR3 covers 14 residues. Losses at the gene ends were 5 bases for V and 3 bases for J; bases not matched to a gene: 3. The CDR3 sequence: CASSPTGGEETQYF. The CDR3 DNA is TGTGCCAGCAGCCCGACAGGGGGCGAAGAGACCCAGTACTTC. Full variable domain (missing parts from reference TRBV7-9 and TRBJ2-5): DTGVSQNPRHKITKRGQNVTFRCDPISEHNRLYWYRQTLGQGPEFLTYFQNEAQLEKSRLLSDRFSAERPKGSFSTLEIQRTEQGDSAMYLCASSPTGGEETQYFGPGTRLLVL.

The CDR3 coding sequence is TGTGCCAGTAGCAAGGTGGGCGTCTTACATGCAACTAATGAAAAACTGTTTTTT. Protein sequence: CASSKVGVLHATNEKLFF. The chain uses TRBV19 and TRBJ1-4, with no clear D. The CDR3 runs to 18 residues. Germline assignment: CDR1 LNHDA and CDR2 SQIVND (reference sequence). Trimming stripped 6 bases from V and 0 bases from J, with 20 bases between.

The gene calls are TRBV30 and TRBJ1-2; D is unclear. The CDR3 length is 15 residues. The V end lost 4 bases, the J end lost 5 bases, and 20 bases lay between the germline ends. The germline V gene encodes CDR1 GTSNPN and CDR2 SVGIG (reference sequence). In DNA, the CDR3 is TGTGCCTGGAATCCTCCGGGGAGCTCCCCTTATGGCTACACCTTC. This sequence encodes CAWNPPGSSPYGYTF. Looking up the rest from reference TRBV30 and TRBJ1-2 gives the full variable domain: SQTIHQWPATLVQPVGSPLSLECTVEGTSNPNLYWYRQAAGRGLQLLFYSVGIGQISSEVPQNLSASRPQDRQFILSSKKLLLSDSGFYLCAWNPPGSSPYGYTFGSGTRLTVV.

The rearrangement links TRBV2 to TRBJ2-2, with D perhaps TRBD2 (5 bases). V lost 5 bases, J lost 6 bases, and 13 bases lay in between. The CDR3 has 14 residues. Germline V CDR1 and CDR2: SNHLY, FYNNEI. The CDR3 DNA reads as TGTGCCAGCAGTATACGGGATAACTCCGGGGAGCTGTTTTTT. This translates into CASSIRDNSGELFF.

This chain connects TRBV28 to TRBJ2-2, with D possibly matching TRBD1 (5 bases). Trimming stripped 5 bases from V and 5 bases from J, with 15 bases between. This CDR3 is 15 amino acids long. CDR1 and CDR2 from the germline V gene are MDHEN and SYDVKM. The CDR3, as DNA: TGTGCCAGCAGTCCTGGACATCTGAGAACCGGGGAGCTGTTTTTT. This sequence encodes CASSPGHLRTGELFF.

This chain links TRBV28 with TRBJ2-3, with TRBD1 matching over 7 bases. With V trimmed by 1 base and J by 6 bases, 7 bases remained unmatched. CDR3 length equals 15 residues. CDR1 is MDHEN, CDR2 SYDVKM, per germline. As DNA, the CDR3 is TGTGCCAGCAGTTTATTAGGACAGGCAAAGGATACGCAGTATTTT. Translating gives CASSLLGQAKDTQYF. Combining the CDR3 with reference TRBV28 and TRBJ2-3 gives the whole variable domain DVKVTQSSRYLVKRTGEKVFLECVQDMDHENMFWYRQDPGLGLRLIYFSYDVKMKEKGDIPEGYSVSREKKERFSLILESASTNQTSMYLCASSLLGQAKDTQYFGPGTRLTVL.

This chain connects TRBV6-5 to TRBJ1-3, with a possible D match to TRBD1 (5 bases). The length of the CDR3 is 13 residues. Germline CDR1 and CDR2: MNHEY and SVGAGI. Trimming removed 6 bases at V and 2 bases at J, with 8 bases between. Here the CDR3 DNA reads TGTGCCAGCAGAGGGGCTACTGGAAACACCATATATTTT. Translation: CASRGATGNTIYF.

The gene calls are TRBV6-5 and TRBJ2-7; the D gene is possibly TRBD2 (5 bases). Germline lookup yields CDR1 MNHEY and CDR2 SVGAGI. V lost 7 bases and J 9 bases, leaving 16 bases between the germline ends. The CDR3 extends over 12 amino acids. DNA of the CDR3: TGTGCCAGCAACTCCCCCGGGAAGGTGCAGTACTTC. Translating it yields CASNSPGKVQYF.

This clone was seen a single time. The genes are TRBV5-1 and TRBJ2-5, with D perhaps matching TRBD2 (5 bases). Trimming took off 0 bases at V and 4 bases at J, with 10 bases between the two ends. Germline CDR1 and CDR2: SGHRS and YFSETQ. The length of the CDR3 is 14 residues. The CDR3 spells CASSLAPGSETQYF. CDR3 bases: TGCGCCAGCAGCTTGGCCCCGGGATCAGAGACCCAGTACTTC.

This rearrangement joins TRBV7-9 to TRBJ1-6, with 7 bases fitting TRBD1. The germline CDR1 and CDR2 sequences are SEHNR and FQNEAQ (reference sequence). This CDR3 region has 13 residues. The trim removed 7 bases at V and 10 bases at J, leaving 7 bases unmatched. CDR3 in amino acids: CASTLGTVSPLHF. The CDR3 nucleotides are TGTGCCAGCACCCTCGGGACAGTCTCACCCCTCCACTTT. The complete variable domain, with remaining parts taken from reference TRBV7-9 and TRBJ1-6, reads DTGVSQNPRHKITKRGQNVTFRCDPISEHNRLYWYRQTLGQGPEFLTYFQNEAQLEKSRLLSDRFSAERPKGSFSTLEIQRTEQGDSAMYLCASTLGTVSPLHFGNGTRLTVT.

Remarks on this clone: This specimen includes other DNA sequences encoding the same CDR3. This chain links TRBV30 with TRBJ1-5; no firm D call. CDR3 length equals 13 residues. Per germline, CDR1 GTSNPN and CDR2 SVGIG (reference sequence). The V end lost 2 bases, the J end lost 1 base, and 6 bases lay between the germline ends. The CDR3 loop reads CAWSRGSNQPQHF. DNA for the CDR3: TGTGCCTGGAGTCGAGGCAGCAATCAGCCCCAGCATTTT.

The chain employs TRBV2 and TRBJ1-2; 9 nucleotides align to TRBD1. J lost 2 bases, V lost 7 bases, and 8 bases had no gene match. This CDR3 has 15 residues. Germline CDR1 and CDR2: SNHLY and FYNNEI. CDR3: CASNLDRGRNYGYTF. The CDR3 DNA reads TGTGCCAGCAATTTGGACAGGGGAAGGAACTATGGCTACACCTTC.

V is TRBV6-6 and J is TRBJ2-1; no reliable D call. CDR3 length equals 14 residues. V was shortened by 0 bases and J by 7 bases, with 10 bases between the two germline ends. CDR1 is MNHNY, CDR2 SVGAGI, per germline (reference sequence). The CDR3 protein is CASSYSSLQNEQFF. DNA of the CDR3: TGTGCCAGCAGTTACTCGTCCTTACAGAATGAGCAGTTCTTC.

The chain uses TRBV27 and TRBJ1-1, with D hard to call. Trimming removed 5 bases from V and 1 base from J, with 14 bases in between. There are 15 residues in the CDR3. Germline CDR1 MNHEY, CDR2 SMNVEV (reference sequence). CDR3 amino acids: CASSPHGAWNTEAFF. CDR3 nucleotides: TGTGCCAGCAGTCCCCACGGAGCCTGGAACACTGAAGCTTTCTTT.

A few counts support this clone. This chain connects TRBV19 to TRBJ1-2; TRBD1 agrees at 9 bases. The junction had 9 bases not matched to a gene; V was cut back by 7 bases and J by 12 bases. The germline gives CDR1 LNHDA, CDR2 SQIVND (reference sequence). This CDR3 comprises 12 residues. The CDR3 region is CASTPTGGSHTF. As DNA, the CDR3 is TGTGCCAGTACCCCGACAGGGGGAAGCCACACCTTC.

This chain joins TRBV5-1 and TRBJ1-3; unclear D gene. The CDR3 has 14 amino acids. Germline lookup yields CDR1 SGHRS and CDR2 YFSETQ. The V gene lost 0 bases and the J gene lost 0 bases, with 4 bases spanning the gap. The CDR3 coding sequence is TGCGCCAGCAGCTTGGCGAGCTCTGGAAACACCATATATTTT. Its protein product is CASSLASSGNTIYF.

The rearrangement uses TRBV5-1 and TRBJ1-1; D is uncertain. CDR1 and CDR2 from the germline V gene are SGHRS and YFSETQ. Trimming took off 2 bases at V and 1 base at J, with 12 bases between the two ends. This CDR3 region has 15 residues. CDR3 nucleotides: TGCGCCAGCAGCTTTACGGAGGGTTGGAACACTGAAGCTTTCTTT. Amino acids: CASSFTEGWNTEAFF.

This rearrangement joins TRBV7-2 to TRBJ2-5; a possible D gene is TRBD2 (6 bases). Germline CDR1 is SGHTA and CDR2 is FQGNSA. The CDR3 is 14 residues long. V gave up 5 bases and J gave up 5 bases, with 15 bases separating them. The CDR3 DNA sequence: TGTGCCAGCAGCCAGACGGCCAGCGGGGAGACCCAGTACTTC. Its protein product is CASSQTASGETQYF.

The table lists this clone with a count of one. The chain recombines TRBV2 with TRBJ2-1; D is undetermined. V lost 0 bases, J lost 4 bases, and 10 bases lay in between. The CDR3 is 15 amino acids. The germline V gene encodes CDR1 SNHLY and CDR2 FYNNEI. CDR3 nucleotides: TGTGCCAGCAGTGAAGCACCTGGGCGATACAATGAGCAGTTCTTC. Its translation is CASSEAPGRYNEQFF.

The J gene is TRBJ1-6, the V gene TRBV19, with D perhaps matching TRBD1 (6 bases). V lost 6 bases, J lost 4 bases, and 16 bases lay in between. The germline gives CDR1 LNHDA, CDR2 SQIVND (reference sequence). CDR3 length: 16 residues. The CDR3 spells CASSRTASLYNSPLHF. The CDR3 DNA follows: TGTGCCAGTAGCCGGACAGCGTCACTTTATAATTCACCCCTCCACTTT.

The rearrangement uses TRBV6-5 and TRBJ1-1; possible D gene TRBD1, 5 bases. Germline CDR1 is MNHEY and CDR2 is SVGAGI. V was cut by 4 bases and J by 1 base, with 16 bases left in between. The CDR3 covers 16 residues. Here the CDR3 reads CASSFPGHRGNTEAFF. CDR3 DNA sequence: TGTGCCAGCAGTTTCCCAGGGCATAGGGGGAACACTGAAGCTTTCTTT.

This clone was detected only a few times. V and J are TRBV12-3 or TRBV12-4 and TRBJ2-3; D might be TRBD1 (6 bases). Trimming shortened V by 1 base and J by 9 bases, and 8 bases separated the two germline ends. This CDR3 spans 12 amino acids. CDR3: CASSLGGPTQYF. The CDR3 DNA reads as TGTGCCAGCAGTTTAGGGGGGCCAACGCAGTATTTT.